This T cell receptor beta chain emerged from a study of cytomegalovirus exposure and HLA in healthy donors. About the research overall: From HLA-typed donors, an early data release held around 80 million unique TCRs. Across almost 400 genotyped donors, about 86% landed in the Caucasian-associated ancestry cluster.

PCR involved 60 Vbeta and 13 Jbeta primers. Sequenced by immunoSEQ multiplex PCR; TCRdb stores in-frame clones only, minus some. The sample includes some 160,000 clones, more than 60% of them seen just once. CDR3 length equals 14 residues. Germline lookup yields CDR1 SGHRS and CDR2 YFSETQ. V lost 5 bases, J lost 3 bases, and 13 bases lay in between. Broader study findings: As a later analysis revealed, most CMV-associated TCR beta chains appeared HLA-restricted. A few chains linked to CMV were shown in vitro to be specific for CMV antigens.

Of note for this clone: Its antigen is unknown.

The chain recombines TRBV5-1 with TRBJ2-3; D may be TRBD2 (6 bases). Sequencing was done on a sample of PBMCs. The receptor was isolated from a woman in her twenties or thirties in good health and CMV-seronegative. The CDR3 DNA reads TGCGCCAGCAGTCGGGACTTATCGACAGATACGCAGTATTTT. It codes for CASSRDLSTDTQYF.